This is a list of T cell receptor beta chains from one sample in a study of response to subunit inactivated influenza vaccine. TCRdb re-called the RT-PCR reads through MiXCR, storing one row per CDR3 protein. The data show roughly 650,000 distinct CDR3 sequences, with about 15% seen just once and roughly 12% held by the top ten. This sample comprised PBMCs from blood, obtained 11 to 12 days after vaccination. These receptors were obtained from a man aged 50-60 years who received an inactivated influenza vaccine. Both conserved end residues are part of each CDR3. Fields, in order: V gene, clone size, J gene, D gene, CDR3 protein, CDR3 DNA. The D gene is left open where the match is weak. Clone size is not always given. Where it is, it says once, few, many or a class for expanded clones.

>TRBV7-9|many|TRBJ2-5|TRBD1
CASSLGQGTETQYF
TGTGCCAGCAGCTTAGGACAGGGGACGGAGACCCAGTACTTC
>TRBV12-3/TRBV12-4|many|TRBJ1-5|NA
CASSPATGASNQPQHF
TGTGCCAGCAGTCCTGCGACAGGAGCGAGCAATCAGCCCCAGCATTTT
>TRBV12-3/TRBV12-4|NA|TRBJ1-1|NA
CASSLHRDNTEAFF
TGTGCTAGCAGTCTACACAGGGATAACACTGAAGCTTTCTTT
>TRBV6-1|NA|TRBJ1-1|TRBD1
CASIRDRGTEAFF
TGTGCCAGCATACGGGACAGGGGAACTGAAGCTTTCTTT
>TRBV5-1|NA|TRBJ2-1|NA
CASSSLASGQDEQFF
TGCGCCAGCAGCTCGCTAGCTTCAGGACAAGATGAGCAGTTCTTC
>TRBV7-2|few|TRBJ2-2|NA
CASSPPLGAGELFF
TGTGCCAGCAGCCCACCCCTAGGCGCCGGGGAGCTGTTTTTT
>TRBV4-2|many|TRBJ2-3|TRBD2
CASSLGLAVTDTQYF
TGTGCCAGCAGCCTCGGACTAGCGGTCACAGATACGCAGTATTTT
>TRBV11-2|few|TRBJ2-7|TRBD2
CASRRLAVYEQYF
TGTGCCAGCAGGAGACTAGCCGTGTACGAGCAGTACTTC
>TRBV13|NA|TRBJ2-5|TRBD2
CASSSSIAGVGETQYF
TGTGCCAGCAGCTCATCTATAGCGGGAGTTGGAGAGACCCAGTACTTC
>TRBV5-1|NA|TRBJ2-3|TRBD1
CASSFDRGSTSTDTQYF
TGCGCCAGCAGCTTCGACAGGGGATCAACTAGCACAGATACGCAGTATTTT
>TRBV7-2|few|TRBJ1-5|NA
CASSLWGRTVYQPQHF
TGTGCCAGCAGCTTATGGGGGCGCACGGTTTATCAGCCCCAGCATTTT
>TRBV20-1|NA|TRBJ2-3|TRBD2
CSARNLAGGLRTDTQYF
TGCAGTGCTAGAAATCTAGCGGGGGGGCTACGCACAGATACGCAGTATTTT
>TRBV19|few|TRBJ2-1|TRBD2
CASRTSVLDNEQFF
TGTGCCAGTAGGACTAGCGTCCTGGACAATGAGCAGTTCTTC
>TRBV20-1|NA|TRBJ2-1|NA
CSASRQVLYNEQFF
TGCAGTGCTAGTCGACAGGTTCTCTACAATGAGCAGTTCTTC
>TRBV4-3|NA|TRBJ1-4|TRBD1
CASSSPGQGAEKLFF
TGCGCCAGCAGCTCGCCAGGGCAGGGGGCCGAAAAACTGTTTTTT
>TRBV3-1|NA|TRBJ2-1|NA
CASSQDRVRGEQFF
TGTGCCAGCAGCCAAGATAGGGTCCGGGGGGAGCAGTTCTTC
>TRBV5-1|many|TRBJ2-5|NA
CASSLQETQYF
TGTGCCAGCTCCCTCCAAGAGACCCAGTACTTC
>TRBV4-2|NA|TRBJ1-5|NA
CASSQDGVRQPQHF
TGTGCCAGCAGCCAAGATGGGGTTAGGCAGCCCCAGCATTTT
>TRBV12-3/TRBV12-4|once|TRBJ2-5|NA
CASSSGQIWETQYF
TGTGCCAGCAGTTCAGGACAGATATGGGAGACCCAGTACTTC
>TRBV6-5|many|TRBJ1-2|TRBD1
CASSYRQGTYGYTF
TGTGCCAGCAGTTACCGACAGGGGACCTATGGCTACACCTTC